The 30 T cell receptor beta chains given below trace back to one sample, sequenced in a study of T cells in Graves' hyperthyroidism and ophthalmopathy. Regions amplified from RNA transcripts were the TCR beta CDR3 regions. The TCR CDR3 was amplified in a first-round RT-PCR using the HTBI primer set. TCRdb processed the multiplex PCR reads anew with MiXCR; each CDR3 protein has one entry. The sample records hundreds of thousands of distinct CDR3 sequences, under 15% being singletons. Material: blood. These receptors all come from a woman between 25 and 40 years old with Graves' hyperthyroidism.

Only a few counts were recorded for this clonotype. The chain joins TRBV15 to TRBJ2-2; D gene unclear. The CDR3 runs 15 residues. The germline CDR1 and CDR2 sequences are LNHNV and YYDKDF (reference sequence). The V end lost 0 bases, the J end lost 5 bases, and 10 bases lay between the germline ends. This chain's CDR3 is CATSRERIQTGELFF. The CDR3 bases are TGTGCCACCAGCAGAGAGAGGATCCAGACCGGGGAGCTGTTTTTT.

This rearrangement joins TRBV6-1 to TRBJ2-1, with D possibly being TRBD1 (5 bases). There are 13 residues in the CDR3. Trimming cost V 8 bases and J 6 bases, with 14 bases left between them. CDR1 and CDR2 from the germline V gene are MNHNS and SASEGT. The CDR3 DNA follows: TGTGCCAGCCCGTCGGACAAGCGCAATGAGCAGTTCTTC. This gives the protein CASPSDKRNEQFF.

This clonotype was counted at least ten times. The CDR3 nucleotides read TGTGCCAGCAGCTTAATCCAGGGGGCGAGGATCGGTGAAGCTTTCTTT. This encodes CASSLIQGARIGEAFF. The V gene is TRBV7-9, the J gene TRBJ1-1; TRBD1 aligns across 8 bases. Losses at the gene ends were 2 bases for V and 7 bases for J; bases not matched to a gene: 12. The CDR3 spans 16 residues. Germline assignment: CDR1 SEHNR and CDR2 FQNEAQ (reference sequence). The variable domain in full, completed from reference TRBV7-9 and TRBJ1-1, reads DTGVSQNPRHKITKRGQNVTFRCDPISEHNRLYWYRQTLGQGPEFLTYFQNEAQLEKSRLLSDRFSAERPKGSFSTLEIQRTEQGDSAMYLCASSLIQGARIGEAFFGQGTRLTVV.

This clonotype was observed at least ten times. J is TRBJ2-1 and V is TRBV28; TRBD1 is a possible D gene (6 bases). The CDR3 contains 15 residues. Germline V lookup: CDR1 MDHEN, CDR2 SYDVKM. Between the trimmed V and J ends, which lost 4 bases and 5 bases, there was a span of 15 bases. Here the CDR3 reads CASSSGGQDDNEQFF. The CDR3, as DNA: TGTGCCAGCAGTTCTGGGGGCCAGGATGACAATGAGCAGTTCTTC.

This rearrangement joins TRBV5-1 to TRBJ2-1; 12 bases match TRBD2. With V trimmed by 4 bases and J by 9 bases, 5 bases remained unmatched. The CDR3 loop spans 14 amino acids. Germline V gives CDR1 SGHRS, CDR2 YFSETQ. DNA of the CDR3: TGCGCCAGCAGCGAGGGACTAGCGGGCGGTGAGCAGTTCTTC. Protein sequence: CASSEGLAGGEQFF.

The gene calls are TRBV20-1 and TRBJ1-5, with 9 bases aligning to TRBD1. Germline assignment: CDR1 DFQATT and CDR2 SNEGSKA (reference sequence). Unmatched junction bases numbered 7, after V lost 3 bases and J lost 1 base. This CDR3 region has 16 residues. The CDR3 nucleotides are TGCAGTGCTAGTTCCCCCGGGACAGGGAGCAATCAGCCCCAGCATTTT. Its protein product is CSASSPGTGSNQPQHF.

There are a few counts of this clonotype. The chain carries TRBV27 and TRBJ2-7; no firm D call. The CDR3 spans 13 residues. Germline V gene data show CDR1 as MNHEY and CDR2 as SMNVEV (reference sequence). The V end lost 3 bases, the J end lost 3 bases, and 9 bases lay between the germline ends. The CDR3 loop is CASSFGPLYEQYF. The CDR3 region has the DNA TGTGCCAGCAGTTTTGGGCCCCTCTACGAGCAGTACTTC.

This clonotype was observed many times. This chain links TRBV12-3 or TRBV12-4 with TRBJ2-7, with D uncertain. This CDR3 has 11 residues. The V end lost 1 base, the J end lost 6 bases, and 4 bases lay between the germline ends. The CDR3 bases are TGTGCCAGCAGTTTAGATCTCGAGCAGTACTTC. Amino acids: CASSLDLEQYF.

The chain is built from TRBV29-1 and TRBJ1-2; D is undetermined. The CDR3 extends over 13 amino acids. V lost 6 bases to trimming and J lost 8 bases, with 19 bases between them. The V gene's germline CDR1 is SQVTM and CDR2 ANQGSEA. The CDR3 loop is CSVPRSDGYGYTF. The DNA for the CDR3 is TGCAGCGTCCCAAGATCGGACGGATACGGCTACACCTTC.

The chain couples TRBV29-1 to TRBJ1-1; D is possibly TRBD1 (5 bases). CDR1 SQVTM and CDR2 ANQGSEA come from the germline V gene. The V end lost 3 bases, the J end lost 5 bases, and 7 bases lay between the germline ends. The CDR3 extends over 11 amino acids. The CDR3 DNA reads TGCAGCGTTGAGGGACGGACTGAAGCTTTCTTT. This sequence encodes CSVEGRTEAFF.

The chain employs TRBV20-1 and TRBJ2-7, with 10 bases identical to TRBD2. After removal of 3 bases from V and 4 bases from J, the junction contained 6 bases not matched to a gene. CDR1 is DFQATT and CDR2 is SNEGSKA in the germline V gene (reference sequence). The CDR3 extends over 14 amino acids. This CDR3 reads CSASAASGRYEQYF. The CDR3 bases are TGCAGTGCTAGTGCCGCTAGCGGGAGATACGAGCAGTACTTC.

This clonotype was found many times. The chain uses TRBV27 and TRBJ2-1, with 9 bases fitting TRBD1. This CDR3 comprises 16 residues. Losses at the gene ends were 3 bases for V and 2 bases for J; bases not matched to a gene: 5. Germline CDR1 MNHEY, CDR2 SMNVEV (reference sequence). CDR3 sequence (DNA): TGTGCCAGCAGTTTGGTCGGGACAGGGCCCTACAATGAGCAGTTCTTC. Protein: CASSLVGTGPYNEQFF.

This clonotype was seen at least ten times. The chain carries TRBV11-3 and TRBJ2-2; D is ambiguous. V gave up 2 bases and J gave up 0 bases, with 13 bases separating them. The V gene's germline CDR1 is SGHNT and CDR2 YENEEA. The CDR3 is 17 residues long. CDR3 coding DNA: TGTGCCAGCAGCTTAATCTTCGGGTCAGCGAACACCGGGGAGCTGTTTTTT. Protein product: CASSLIFGSANTGELFF.

This clonotype was seen many times. J is TRBJ2-7 and V is TRBV3-1, with no clear D. The CDR3 runs to 15 residues. The ends were cut back, 1 base at V and 2 bases at J, with 12 bases in the middle. Per the germline V gene, CDR1 is LGHDT and CDR2 is YNNKEL (reference sequence). The DNA of the CDR3 is TGTGCCAGCAGCCAAGGACCCGGGTCCACCTACGAGCAGTACTTC. It translates to CASSQGPGSTYEQYF.

Details on this clonotype: This may arise from a read error, as a much more abundant clone is one base away. The CDR3 spells CASSSSREIPAYEQFF. CDR3 DNA sequence: TGTGCCAGCTCGTCCTCGCGGGAGATCCCCGCCTACGAGCAGTTCTTC. This chain connects TRBV18 to TRBJ2-7; TRBD2 aligns across 7 bases. The DNA end is a closer match to TRBJ2-1, so the J assignment may be wrong. CDR1 is KGHSH and CDR2 is LQKENI in the germline V gene. The CDR3 has 16 residues.

In this sample, this clonotype turned up many times. The rearrangement links TRBV18 to TRBJ2-7, with 11 bases that match TRBD1. CDR1 is KGHSH, CDR2 LQKENI, per germline. Trimming cost V 3 bases and J 5 bases; bases outside gene matches: 3. This CDR3 is built from 14 residues. The CDR3 loop reads CASSPGQGGNEQYF. CDR3 bases: TGTGCCAGCTCACCGGGACAGGGGGGAAACGAGCAGTACTTC.

The chain combines TRBV20-1 with TRBJ2-5, with a weak D call TRBD1 (6 bases). Germline V gene data show CDR1 as DFQATT and CDR2 as SNEGSKA (reference sequence). The CDR3 has 12 residues. The V gene lost 4 bases and the J gene lost 2 bases, with 8 bases spanning the gap. The CDR3 DNA reads as TGCAGTGCTACCAGGGGTCAAGAGACCCAGTACTTC. Translating gives CSATRGQETQYF.

This clonotype came up a few times. CDR3 sequence (DNA): TGTGCCAGCAGCGTAGAACAAGACTACGAGCAGTACTTC. Its translation is CASSVEQDYEQYF. J is TRBJ2-7 and V is TRBV9; the D is unclear. Germline V gene sequence: CDR1 SGDLS, CDR2 YYNGEE. V dropped 0 bases and J dropped 3 bases, with 7 bases sitting between them. The CDR3 covers 13 residues.

This clonotype was observed at least ten times. The gene calls are TRBV5-6 and TRBJ2-3, with a weak D call TRBD1 (8 bases). Deletions cut 4 bases from V and 0 bases from J, with 15 bases between. Germline V gene sequence: CDR1 SGHDT, CDR2 YYEEEE. The CDR3 length is 16 residues. CDR3 residues: CASSHLQGGSTDTQYF. CDR3 DNA sequence: TGTGCCAGCAGCCATTTACAGGGGGGGAGCACAGATACGCAGTATTTT.

There are a few counts of this clonotype. The V and J genes are TRBV6-1 and TRBJ1-1; weak D call: TRBD1 (6 bases). This CDR3 comprises 12 residues. The V and J ends lost 6 bases and 10 bases respectively, with 15 bases between them. Germline V gene data show CDR1 as MNHNS and CDR2 as SASEGT. CDR3 residues: CASREQGTIAFF. The CDR3 bases are TGTGCCAGCAGGGAGCAGGGGACTATAGCTTTCTTT.

This clonotype was seen at least ten times. The chain links TRBV12-3 or TRBV12-4 to TRBJ2-3; 7 bases are a match to TRBD2. This CDR3 contains 16 residues. Trimming cost V 0 bases and J 2 bases; bases outside gene matches: 5. The CDR3 nucleotides are TGTGCCAGCAGTTTAGCGGGAGGGCCTCCCACAGATACGCAGTATTTT. Its protein is CASSLAGGPPTDTQYF.

The V call is TRBV5-1, the J call TRBJ2-5, with 9 bases matching TRBD2. Per germline, CDR1 SGHRS and CDR2 YFSETQ. There are 18 residues in the CDR3. The V segment lost 0 bases and the J segment 5 bases; nucleotides outside the gene matches: 14. The CDR3 loop reads CASSLGWTSVSSVETQYF. CDR3 DNA sequence: TGCGCCAGCAGCTTGGGTTGGACTAGCGTCTCTAGTGTGGAGACCCAGTACTTC.

This clonotype has at least ten counts. The chain joins TRBV18 to TRBJ2-2; 8 bases line up with TRBD1. The CDR3 loop spans 16 amino acids. V lost 3 bases to trimming and J lost 2 bases; unmatched junction nucleotides: 5. The germline gives CDR1 KGHSH, CDR2 LQKENI. The CDR3 region is CASSPPGGLNTGELFF. In DNA, the CDR3 is TGTGCCAGCTCACCCCCAGGGGGCCTTAACACCGGGGAGCTGTTTTTT.

This clonotype was seen a handful of times. The chain employs TRBV5-6 and TRBJ1-6, with D possibly TRBD1 on 5 matching bases. CDR1 SGHDT and CDR2 YYEEEE come from the germline V gene. The CDR3 has 14 residues. Trimming removed 4 bases from V and 7 bases from J, with 12 bases in between. In nucleotides, the CDR3 is TGTGCCAGCAGCCCCGGGACCTCCAATTCACCCCTCCACTTT. It codes for CASSPGTSNSPLHF.

This clonotype was detected only a few times. This chain links TRBV10-3 with TRBJ2-1, with 8 bases fitting TRBD2. The CDR3 is 12 amino acids. V was pared by 3 bases and J by 15 bases, with 7 bases of the junction left unmatched. In germline, CDR1 is ENHRY, CDR2 SYGVKD. DNA of the CDR3: TGTGCCATCAGTGACCATTTAGCGGGGCCGTTCTTC. It codes for CAISDHLAGPFF.

This clonotype was detected ten times or more. This rearrangement joins TRBV28 to TRBJ1-2; D remains ambiguous. The CDR3 runs 11 residues. Trimming shortened V by 5 bases and J by 8 bases, and 9 bases separated the two germline ends. Germline CDR1 is MDHEN and CDR2 is SYDVKM. The CDR3 region has the DNA TGTGCCAGCAGTCAGTCGTTAGGCTACACCTTC. This sequence encodes CASSQSLGYTF.

The rearrangement links TRBV5-6 to TRBJ2-7; 15 bases agree with TRBD2. Looked up from germline, CDR1 is SGHDT and CDR2 is YYEEEE. The CDR3 sequence is 17 residues long. The V segment lost 3 bases and the J segment 7 bases; nucleotides outside the gene matches: 11. DNA for the CDR3: TGTGCCAGCAGCTGGGCCGGGACTAGCGGGAGGAACGATGAGCAGTACTTC. It translates to CASSWAGTSGRNDEQYF.

This clonotype has at least ten counts. The chain joins TRBV7-2 to TRBJ1-2; unclear D gene. V lost 1 base to trimming and J lost 4 bases, with 13 bases between them. CDR3 length: 15 residues. Germline CDR1 reads SGHTA; CDR2 reads FQGNSA. CDR3 residues: CASSLEPGVSYGYTF. The CDR3 coding sequence is TGTGCCAGCAGCTTAGAGCCAGGAGTGAGCTATGGCTACACCTTC.

J is TRBJ1-5 and V is TRBV19; D remains unclear. The V end lost 5 bases, the J end lost 0 bases, and 8 bases lay between the germline ends. Germline V gene data show CDR1 as LNHDA and CDR2 as SQIVND (reference sequence). CDR3 length: 14 amino acids. CDR3 bases: TGTGCCAGTAGTGCAGCTTATAGCAATCAGCCCCAGCATTTT. Translation gives CASSAAYSNQPQHF.

The chain has TRBV20-1 and TRBJ2-5, with TRBD1 identical over 9 bases. Per the germline V gene, CDR1 is DFQATT and CDR2 is SNEGSKA (reference sequence). Unmatched junction bases numbered 9, after V lost 0 bases and J lost 4 bases. The length of the CDR3 is 16 residues. The CDR3 spells CSARDQRTGALETQYF. CDR3 sequence (DNA): TGCAGTGCTAGAGATCAGCGGACAGGGGCGTTAGAGACCCAGTACTTC.